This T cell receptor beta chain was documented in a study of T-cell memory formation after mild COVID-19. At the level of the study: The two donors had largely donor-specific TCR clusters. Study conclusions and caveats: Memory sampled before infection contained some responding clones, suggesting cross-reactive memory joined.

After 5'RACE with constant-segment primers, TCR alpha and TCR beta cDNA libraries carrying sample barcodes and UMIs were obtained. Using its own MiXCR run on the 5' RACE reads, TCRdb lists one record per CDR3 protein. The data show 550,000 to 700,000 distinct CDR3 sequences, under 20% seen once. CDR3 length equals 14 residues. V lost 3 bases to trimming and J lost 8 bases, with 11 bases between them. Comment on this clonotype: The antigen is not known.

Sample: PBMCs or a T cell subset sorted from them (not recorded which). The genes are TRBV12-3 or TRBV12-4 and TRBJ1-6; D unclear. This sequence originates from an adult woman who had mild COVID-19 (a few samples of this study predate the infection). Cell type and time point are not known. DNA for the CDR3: TGTGCCAGCAGTTTCGGTAGCCCCCATTCACCCCTCCACTTT. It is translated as CASSFGSPHSPLHF.